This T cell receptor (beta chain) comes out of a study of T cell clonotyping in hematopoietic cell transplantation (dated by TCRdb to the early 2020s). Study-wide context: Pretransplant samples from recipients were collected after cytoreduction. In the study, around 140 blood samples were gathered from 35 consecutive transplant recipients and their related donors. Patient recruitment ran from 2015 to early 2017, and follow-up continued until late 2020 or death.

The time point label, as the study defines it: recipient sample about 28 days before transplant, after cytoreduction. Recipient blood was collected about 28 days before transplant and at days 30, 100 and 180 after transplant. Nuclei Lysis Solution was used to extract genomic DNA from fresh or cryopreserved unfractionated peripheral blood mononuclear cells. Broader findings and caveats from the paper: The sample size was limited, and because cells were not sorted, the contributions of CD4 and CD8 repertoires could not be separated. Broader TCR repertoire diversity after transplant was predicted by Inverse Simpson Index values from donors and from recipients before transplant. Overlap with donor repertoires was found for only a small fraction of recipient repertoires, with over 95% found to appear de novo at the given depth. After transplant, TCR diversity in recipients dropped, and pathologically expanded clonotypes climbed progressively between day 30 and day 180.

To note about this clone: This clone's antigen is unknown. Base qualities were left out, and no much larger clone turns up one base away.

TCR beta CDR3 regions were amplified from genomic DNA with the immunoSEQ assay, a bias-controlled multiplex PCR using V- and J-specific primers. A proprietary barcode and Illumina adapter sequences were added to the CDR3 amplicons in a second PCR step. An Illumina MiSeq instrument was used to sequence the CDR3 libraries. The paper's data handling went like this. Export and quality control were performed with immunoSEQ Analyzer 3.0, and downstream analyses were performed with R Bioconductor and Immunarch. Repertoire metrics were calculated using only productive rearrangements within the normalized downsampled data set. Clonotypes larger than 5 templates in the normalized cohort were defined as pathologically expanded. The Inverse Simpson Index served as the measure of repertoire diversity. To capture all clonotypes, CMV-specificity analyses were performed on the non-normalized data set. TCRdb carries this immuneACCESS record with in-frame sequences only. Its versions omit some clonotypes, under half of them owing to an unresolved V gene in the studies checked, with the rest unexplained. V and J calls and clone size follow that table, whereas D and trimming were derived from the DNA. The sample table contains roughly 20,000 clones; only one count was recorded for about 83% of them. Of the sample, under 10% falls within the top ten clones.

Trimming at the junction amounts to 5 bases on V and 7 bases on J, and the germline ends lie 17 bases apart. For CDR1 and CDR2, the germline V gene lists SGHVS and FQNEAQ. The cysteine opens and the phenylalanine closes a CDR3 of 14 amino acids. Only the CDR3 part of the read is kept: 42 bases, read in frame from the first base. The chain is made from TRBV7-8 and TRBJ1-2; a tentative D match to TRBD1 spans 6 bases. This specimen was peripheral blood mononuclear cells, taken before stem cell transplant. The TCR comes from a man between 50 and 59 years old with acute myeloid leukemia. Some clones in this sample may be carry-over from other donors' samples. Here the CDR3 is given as CASSPRQAEGGYTF. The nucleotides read TGTGCCAGCAGCCCCAGACAGGCCGAGGGTGGCTACACCTTC.